One sample yielded the 30 T cell receptor beta chains listed below, sequenced in a study of STAT5B mutations in CD4+ large granular lymphocyte leukemia. Here immunoSEQ multiplex PCR was the method, and the copy in TCRdb shows in-frame clones only, minus some. The sample includes approximately 25,000 clones, roughly 69% seen only once; the top ten take roughly a tenth. Sequencing input: CD4+ T cells from blood buffy coats. These receptors were obtained from a human donor in good health.

The chain combines TRBV7-3 with TRBJ2-1, with TRBD2 matching 7 bases. Losses at the gene ends were 5 bases for V and 5 bases for J; bases not matched to a gene: 6. Looked up from germline, CDR1 is SGHTA and CDR2 is FQGTGA. This CDR3 comprises 14 residues. CDR3 in amino acids: CASSPGTTNNEQFF. DNA for the CDR3: TGTGCCAGCAGCCCCGGGACTACCAACAATGAGCAGTTCTTC.

This clone was seen once. This sequence joins TRBV29-1 and TRBJ2-5; D unclear. This CDR3 is 14 amino acids long. CDR1 and CDR2 (germline): SQVTM, ANQGSEA. Trimming removed 8 bases at V and 0 bases at J, with 16 bases between. For the CDR3, the DNA is TGCAGCTGGGAAGACAACCCGTACCAAGAGACCCAGTACTTC. It is translated as CSWEDNPYQETQYF.

This chain links TRBV7-8 with TRBJ1-2, with a weak D call TRBD1 (6 bases). The CDR3 has 13 residues. CDR1 is SGHVS, CDR2 FQNEAQ, per germline. The ends were cut back, 1 base at V and 7 bases at J, with 10 bases in the middle. CDR3 amino acids: CASSLDRVSGYTF. The CDR3 DNA is TGTGCCAGCAGCTTAGACAGGGTCAGTGGCTACACCTTC.

Notes on this clone: Distinct nucleotide sequences in the sample also encode this CDR3. The chain is built from TRBV7-3 and TRBJ1-3, with 10 bases identical to TRBD1. Germline values: CDR1 SGHTA, CDR2 FQGTGA. CDR3 length: 16 residues. V was pared by 5 bases and J by 0 bases, with 4 bases of the junction left unmatched. The CDR3 DNA reads as TGTGCCAGCAGCCTGACAGGGGGCAACTCTGGAAACACCATATATTTT. It codes for CASSLTGGNSGNTIYF.

By sample share, this clone is large. The chain uses TRBV6-5 and TRBJ1-2; 7 positions match TRBD1. CDR1 and CDR2 (germline): MNHEY, SVGAGI. The CDR3 loop spans 14 amino acids. Unmatched junction bases numbered 9, after V lost 7 bases and J lost 4 bases. The CDR3 sequence: CASTRQGGIYGYTF. DNA for the CDR3: TGTGCCAGCACCCGACAGGGAGGAATCTATGGCTACACCTTC.

This clone was recorded once. This chain connects TRBV27 to TRBJ2-2, with D perhaps assigned TRBD1 or TRBD2 (5 bases each). Germline CDR1 reads MNHEY; CDR2 reads SMNVEV (reference sequence). The CDR3 totals 14 residues. Trimming shortened V by 6 bases and J by 5 bases, and 13 bases separated the two germline ends. Written as DNA, the CDR3 is TGTGCCAGCAGACAGGAAAGGAGGACCGGGGAGCTGTTTTTT. It translates to CASRQERRTGELFF.

This clone has a single count. The V call is TRBV7-2, the J call TRBJ2-1, with TRBD2 identical over 11 bases. The CDR3 consists of 13 residues. Germline values: CDR1 SGHTA, CDR2 FQGNSA. Unmatched junction bases numbered 0, after V lost 4 bases and J lost 7 bases. The CDR3 protein is CASSSSGGNEQFF. In nucleotides, the CDR3 is TGTGCCAGCAGCTCTAGCGGGGGGAATGAGCAGTTCTTC.

V gene TRBV7-3 combines with J gene TRBJ2-3; D is unresolved. CDR3 length: 14 amino acids. Germline CDR1 SGHTA, CDR2 FQGTGA. V lost 8 bases and J lost 4, with 16 bases in between. The CDR3 region is CASASLRGADTQYF. For the CDR3, the DNA is TGTGCCAGCGCGTCACTTCGTGGGGCAGATACGCAGTATTTT.

Written as DNA, the CDR3 is TGTGCCAGCTCGCGAGTACAGGCCGCCGGGGCGGGCGGACCCCTCTATGGCTACACCTTC. This gives the protein CASSRVQAAGAGGPLYGYTF. The V and J genes are TRBV18 and TRBJ1-2; a weak D match, TRBD1 (5 bases). V was cut by 6 bases and J by 4 bases, with 33 bases left in between. This CDR3 spans 20 amino acids. Germline-derived CDR1 and CDR2 are KGHSH and LQKENI.

The CDR3 loop reads CASSLASGGKDEQYF. The CDR3 DNA reads TGTGCCAGCAGCTTAGCGTCCGGGGGAAAGGACGAGCAGTACTTC. This rearrangement joins TRBV7-6 to TRBJ2-7; perhaps TRBD2 as D (6 bases). V was trimmed by 0 bases and J by 5 bases, leaving 14 bases between them. The V gene's germline CDR1 is SGHVS and CDR2 FNYEAQ. The CDR3 extends over 15 amino acids.

Notes on this clone: Additional DNA sequences in this sample encode the identical CDR3. The chain links TRBV9 to TRBJ2-1; D may be TRBD2 (5 bases). Germline CDR1 SGDLS, CDR2 YYNGEE. V was trimmed by 0 bases and J by 4 bases, leaving 5 bases between them. The length of the CDR3 is 13 residues. CDR3 amino acids: CASSVGEYNEQFF. The CDR3 DNA is TGTGCCAGCAGCGTAGGGGAGTACAATGAGCAGTTCTTC.

This chain connects TRBV28 to TRBJ1-2; a weak D match, TRBD1 (5 bases). V was trimmed by 4 bases and J by 2 bases, leaving 11 bases between them. The CDR3 length is 14 residues. Germline values: CDR1 MDHEN, CDR2 SYDVKM. Here the CDR3 DNA reads TGTGCCAGCAGTTGGGGGGACGGGAACTATGGCTACACCTTC. Translating it yields CASSWGDGNYGYTF.

This chain connects TRBV30 to TRBJ1-4; D ambiguous. V was shortened by 4 bases and J by 4 bases, with 10 bases between the two germline ends. Per the germline V gene, CDR1 is GTSNPN and CDR2 is SVGIG (reference sequence). The CDR3 runs 13 residues. The CDR3 DNA reads TGTGCCTGGACTGTTCGAGGTAATGAAAAACTGTTTTTT. Translated, it gives CAWTVRGNEKLFF.

The chain couples TRBV5-1 to TRBJ1-2; 8 positions agree with TRBD1. The length of the CDR3 is 14 residues. Unmatched junction bases numbered 5, after V lost 4 bases and J lost 3 bases. CDR1 is SGHRS, CDR2 YFSETQ, per germline. In DNA, the CDR3 is TGCGCCAGCAGCCCCAGGGGGCCCGACTATGGCTACACCTTC. This encodes CASSPRGPDYGYTF.

The genes are TRBV7-6 and TRBJ2-7; 10 bases map to TRBD1. This CDR3 is built from 18 residues. Trimming removed 1 base from V and 0 bases from J; junction bases left unmatched: 9. Germline values: CDR1 SGHVS, CDR2 FNYEAQ. The CDR3: CASSLGPAGTGDSYEQYF. CDR3 nucleotides: TGTGCCAGCAGCTTAGGACCTGCCGGGACAGGGGACTCCTACGAGCAGTACTTC. Full variable domain (rest looked up from reference TRBV7-6 and TRBJ2-7): GAGVSQSPRYKVTKRGQDVALRCDPISGHVSLYWYRQALGQGPEFLTYFNYEAQQDKSGLPNDRFSAERPEGSISTLTIQRTEQRDSAMYRCASSLGPAGTGDSYEQYFGPGTRLTVT.

This sequence joins TRBV6-1 and TRBJ2-7, with 7 bases fitting TRBD1. Germline values: CDR1 MNHNS, CDR2 SASEGT. The ends lost 1 base at V and 9 bases at J; junction bases unmatched: 6. The CDR3 is 13 residues long. The CDR3 sequence is CASSEDRGRTQYV. The CDR3 nucleotides are TGTGCCAGCAGTGAAGACAGGGGAAGAACGCAGTACGTC.

The rearrangement joins TRBV4-1 to TRBJ2-6; D perhaps matches TRBD2 (5 bases). The CDR3 loop spans 16 amino acids. Between the trimmed V and J ends, which lost 0 bases and 4 bases, there was a span of 10 bases. Germline assignment: CDR1 MGHRA and CDR2 YSYEKL. CDR3 amino acids: CASSQDRGLGANVLTF. CDR3 DNA: TGCGCCAGCAGCCAAGATAGAGGGTTGGGGGCCAACGTCCTGACTTTC.

The chain joins TRBV10-2 to TRBJ1-6; D is unresolved. The CDR3 sequence is 12 residues long. Trimming pared 10 bases from V and 6 bases from J, leaving 10 bases between. CDR1 WSHSY and CDR2 SAAADI come from the germline V gene. CDR3 protein: CATSWGNSPLHF. The CDR3 coding sequence is TGCGCCACCTCCTGGGGTAATTCACCCCTCCACTTT.

In its sample, this clone was seen once. This chain uses TRBV7-9 with TRBJ2-3; no reliable D call. CDR3 size: 13 residues. CDR1 and CDR2 from the germline V gene are SEHNR and FQNEAQ (reference sequence). Trimming took off 4 bases at V and 0 bases at J, with 5 bases between the two ends. DNA of the CDR3: TGTGCCAGCAGCTACACTAGCACAGATACGCAGTATTTT. The encoded protein is CASSYTSTDTQYF.

The chain carries TRBV4-3 and TRBJ1-2; 8 bases are a match to TRBD1. Germline V gene sequence: CDR1 LGHNA, CDR2 YSLEER. The CDR3 has 16 amino acids. V lost 6 bases, J lost 2 bases, and 11 bases stayed unmatched. The CDR3 sequence: CASSEGQGLYNYGYTF. The CDR3 bases are TGCGCCAGCAGTGAAGGACAGGGCTTGTACAACTATGGCTACACCTTC.

This chain connects TRBV5-3 to TRBJ2-1; the D gene is possibly TRBD2 (5 bases). Being an ORF, TRBV5-3 has a function that is uncertain. Trimming stripped 2 bases from V and 5 bases from J, with 8 bases between. The CDR3 totals 13 residues. The CDR3: CARSFRGDNEQFF. The CDR3 DNA sequence: TGTGCCAGAAGCTTCCGGGGAGACAATGAGCAGTTCTTC.

Only one count was recorded for this clone. This chain uses TRBV7-9 with TRBJ1-2; D gene ambiguous. Looked up from germline, CDR1 is SEHNR and CDR2 is FQNEAQ (reference sequence). This CDR3 has 15 residues. V was clipped by 8 bases and J by 7 bases, with 23 bases between them. The CDR3 DNA reads TGTGCCAGCGGCCCCCCACTGAGGGCATGGGGTGGCTACACCTTC. Protein product: CASGPPLRAWGGYTF.

In this sample, this clone turned up a few times. The chain links TRBV7-6 to TRBJ2-1; 7 bases are shared with TRBD2. With 5 bases clipped from V and 6 bases from J, the junction kept 10 bases outside the gene matches. Per germline, CDR1 SGHVS and CDR2 FNYEAQ. This CDR3 is built from 15 residues. Here the CDR3 reads CASSPGTTSGNEQFF. CDR3 DNA: TGTGCCAGCAGCCCCGGGACTACAAGTGGCAATGAGCAGTTCTTC.

The chain has TRBV6-5 and TRBJ1-5; 8 nucleotides agree with TRBD1. This CDR3 is 14 amino acids long. J gave up 5 bases and V 2 bases, and 2 bases lay outside the gene matches. Looked up from germline, CDR1 is MNHEY and CDR2 is SVGAGI. CDR3: CASSYGQGYQPQHF. The CDR3 coding sequence is TGTGCCAGCAGTTACGGACAGGGTTATCAGCCCCAGCATTTT.

This clone is large by share. The chain employs TRBV4-2 and TRBJ2-1; TRBD2 agrees at 9 bases. Looked up from germline, CDR1 is LGHNA and CDR2 is YNFKEQ. The junction had 6 bases not matched to a gene; V was cut back by 3 bases and J by 3 bases. The CDR3 runs 16 residues. The CDR3 here is CASSQSSGENYNEQFF. The CDR3, as DNA: TGTGCCAGCAGCCAGTCTAGCGGGGAGAACTACAATGAGCAGTTCTTC.

The chain links TRBV6-5 to TRBJ1-3; a weak D match, TRBD1 (6 bases). V was trimmed by 2 bases and J by 4 bases, leaving 15 bases between them. CDR3 length equals 16 residues. In germline, CDR1 is MNHEY, CDR2 SVGAGI. The CDR3 DNA sequence: TGTGCCAGCAGTTACATTGCAGGGGAGGAAGGAAACACCATATATTTT. Amino acid sequence: CASSYIAGEEGNTIYF.

CDR3 bases: TGTGCCAGCAGCTTAGAGACAGGATCCAATGAGCAGTTCTTC. It translates to CASSLETGSNEQFF. The chain has TRBV7-3 and TRBJ2-1; a possible D gene is TRBD1 (6 bases). The CDR3 loop spans 14 amino acids. Germline V gene sequence: CDR1 SGHTA, CDR2 FQGTGA. V shed 2 bases and J shed 6 bases, with 11 bases lying between them.

The rearrangement uses TRBV5-4 and TRBJ2-3, with D possibly being TRBD1 (7 bases). Per the germline V gene, CDR1 is SGHNT and CDR2 is YYREEE (reference sequence). This CDR3 has 15 residues. Deletions cut 0 bases from V and 3 bases from J, with 11 bases between. This CDR3 is CASSLGRGPTDTQYF. Written as DNA, the CDR3 is TGTGCCAGCAGCTTGGGGAGGGGGCCGACAGATACGCAGTATTTT.

This chain connects TRBV7-8 to TRBJ2-1, with 10 bases fitting TRBD2. Germline CDR1 reads SGHVS; CDR2 reads FQNEAQ. This CDR3 contains 17 residues. Losses at the gene ends were 5 bases for V and 10 bases for J; bases not matched to a gene: 17. CDR3 residues: CASSLTRSGLAGAEQFF. CDR3 bases: TGTGCCAGCAGCCTTACTCGGTCCGGGCTAGCGGGAGCGGAGCAGTTCTTC.

The V call is TRBV28, the J call TRBJ1-1; 8 nucleotides agree with TRBD1. The V segment lost 6 bases and the J segment 7 bases; nucleotides outside the gene matches: 4. Germline CDR1 is MDHEN and CDR2 is SYDVKM. This CDR3 has 12 amino acids. The chain's CDR3 is CASSGQGVEAFF. CDR3 coding DNA: TGTGCCAGCAGCGGACAGGGTGTTGAAGCTTTCTTT.